Listed below are T cell receptor beta chains from one sample, sequenced in a study of blood T cells in healthy people across ages. TCRdb called the 5' RACE reads again in MiXCR, with one record for every CDR3 protein. The data hold some 1.5 million distinct CDR3 sequences, with 28% observed a single time. The specimen was blood. Source of these receptors: a woman aged 25 to 39 in good health. Each CDR3 is given with its conserved first and last residue. A D gene is named only where the DNA matches it firmly. Rows may omit the clone size; those that give it use once, few, many or a size class.

>many|TRBD1|TRBJ2-7|TRBV6-1
CASQKGTGTVPYEQYF
TGTGCCAGTCAGAAGGGGACCGGGACAGTACCCTACGAGCAGTACTTC
>-|TRBD1|TRBJ2-7|TRBV6-2/TRBV6-3
CASSYSPGQWRRGTYEQYF
TGTGCCAGCAGTTACTCGCCGGGACAGTGGCGAAGAGGGACCTACGAGCAGTACTTC
>few|TRBD2|TRBJ2-1|TRBV20-1
CSARSIAGGSHEQFF
TGCAGTGCTAGGAGCATAGCGGGAGGGTCCCATGAGCAGTTCTTC
>few|-|TRBJ2-5|TRBV4-1
CASSQVGLGWETQYF
TGCGCCAGCAGCCAAGTAGGACTGGGGTGGGAGACCCAGTACTTC
>-|-|TRBJ2-1|TRBV7-2
CASSPFGGVYNEQFF
TGTGCCAGCAGCCCCTTCGGCGGGGTTTACAATGAGCAGTTCTTC
>-|-|TRBJ2-5|TRBV7-2
CASSLHSLEQYF
TGTGCCAGCAGCCTCCACTCCCTGGAGCAGTACTTC
>once|TRBD2|TRBJ2-3|TRBV7-2
CTSSFTSASTDTQYF
TGTACCAGCAGCTTCACTAGCGCTAGCACAGATACGCAGTATTTT
>-|TRBD1|TRBJ1-5|TRBV28
CASSLPQGVVGQPQHF
TGTGCCAGCAGTTTGCCCCAGGGGGTGGTGGGTCAGCCCCAGCATTTT
>-|-|TRBJ2-7|TRBV30
CAWVMAYEQYF
TGTGCCTGGGTGATGGCCTACGAGCAGTACTTC
>few|-|TRBJ2-3|TRBV7-8
CASSRQVTDTQYF
TGTGCCAGCAGCCGGCAAGTCACAGATACGCAGTATTTT
>-|-|TRBJ1-3|TRBV3-1
CAGSPSSGNTIYF
TGTGCCGGCAGCCCCTCCTCTGGAAACACCATATATTTT
>-|-|TRBJ1-2|TRBV20-1
CSASKLDNYGYTF
TGCAGTGCTAGCAAGCTGGATAACTATGGCTACACCTTC
>-|-|TRBJ2-2|TRBV6-1
CASSELAGEFPTGELFF
TGTGCCAGCAGTGAATTGGCAGGGGAGTTTCCCACCGGGGAGTTGTTTTTT
>few|-|TRBJ1-4|TRBV7-2
CASSAESTNEKLFF
TGTGCCAGCAGCGCAGAGAGCACTAATGAAAAACTGTTTTTT
>-|TRBD2|TRBJ2-2|TRBV7-9
CASSLTLTSGISGELFF
TGTGCCAGCAGCTTAACCCTGACTAGCGGGATCTCCGGGGAGCTGTTTTTT
>many|-|TRBJ2-7|TRBV29-1
CSVESELRGSYEQYF
TGCAGCGTTGAATCCGAACTCCGGGGGTCCTACGAGCAGTACTTC
>many|TRBD1|TRBJ2-7|TRBV5-1
CASSLEGALNYEQYF
TGCGCCAGCAGCTTGGAGGGGGCTTTAAACTACGAGCAGTACTTC
>many|-|TRBJ2-7|TRBV29-1
CSGARGAEEQYF
TGCAGCGGAGCACGGGGGGCAGAAGAGCAGTACTTC
>-|-|TRBJ1-4|TRBV28
CASSRDVEKLFF
TGTGCCAGCAGTAGAGACGTGGAAAAACTGTTTTTT